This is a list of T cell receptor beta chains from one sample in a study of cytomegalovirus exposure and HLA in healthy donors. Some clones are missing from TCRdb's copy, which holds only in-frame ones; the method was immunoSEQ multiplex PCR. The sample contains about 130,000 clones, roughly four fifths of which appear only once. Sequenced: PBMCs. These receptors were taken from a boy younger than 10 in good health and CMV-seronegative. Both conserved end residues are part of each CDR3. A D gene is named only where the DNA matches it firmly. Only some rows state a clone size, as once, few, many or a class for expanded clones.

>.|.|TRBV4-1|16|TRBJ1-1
TGCGCCAGCAGCCCGTACGGACAGCTGATGAACACTGAAGCTTTCTTT
CASSPYGQLMNTEAFF
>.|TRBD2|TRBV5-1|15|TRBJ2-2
TGCGCCAGCAGGAGGACTAGCGGGGACACCGGGGAGCTGTTTTTT
CASRRTSGDTGELFF
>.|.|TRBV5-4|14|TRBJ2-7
TGTGCCAGCAGCGACTCTAGGGGGTACTACGAGCAGTACTTC
CASSDSRGYYEQYF
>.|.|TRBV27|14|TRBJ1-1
TGTGCCAGCAGCCTAAGGGAGTCGGATCTTGAAGCTTTCTTT
CASSLRESDLEAFF
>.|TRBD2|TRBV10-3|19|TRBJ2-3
TGTGCCATCAGTGAGTCGACTCGGCTAGCGGGAGTCTACACAGATACGCAGTATTTT
CAISESTRLAGVYTDTQYF
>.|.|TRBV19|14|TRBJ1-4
TGTGCCAGTAGTATTTCCACAGCGGTCGAAAAACTGTTTTTT
CASSISTAVEKLFF
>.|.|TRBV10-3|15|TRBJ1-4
TGTGCCATCAGTGAGTTAGGTGGAGTCAATGAAAAACTGTTTTTT
CAISELGGVNEKLFF
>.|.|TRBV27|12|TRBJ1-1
TGTGCCAGCAGTCCTGGGGAGGGCTGGGCTTTCTTT
CASSPGEGWAFF
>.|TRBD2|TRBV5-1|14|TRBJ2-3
TGCGCCAGCAGGGGACTAGCGGTCACAGATACGCAGTATTTT
CASRGLAVTDTQYF
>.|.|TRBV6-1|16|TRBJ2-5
TGTGCCAGCAGTGAATTTGCGGGGATGGCCTCCGGGACCCAGTACTTC
CASSEFAGMASGTQYF
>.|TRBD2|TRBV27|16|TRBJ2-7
TGTGCCAGCAGTCCGCTTACTAGCGGGGGCCCCTGGGAGCAGTACTTC
CASSPLTSGGPWEQYF
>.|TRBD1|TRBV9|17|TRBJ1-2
TGTGCCAGCAGCGTCCCGTTGACAGGGAGAGGTGACTATGGCTACACCTTC
CASSVPLTGRGDYGYTF
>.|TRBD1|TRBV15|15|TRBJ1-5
TGTGCCACCAGCAGCCGACAGGGGAGCAATCAGCCCCAGCATTTT
CATSSRQGSNQPQHF
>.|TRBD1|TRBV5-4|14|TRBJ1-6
TGTGCCAGCAGCCGAATGGGACAGATTTCACCCCTCCACTTT
CASSRMGQISPLHF
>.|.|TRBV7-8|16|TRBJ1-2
TGTGCCAGCAGCGTAGGCGGGGGGGGTATTAACTATGGCTACACCTTC
CASSVGGGGINYGYTF
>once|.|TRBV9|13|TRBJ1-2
TGTGCCAGCAGCGAAGCGGCTCACTATGGCTACACCTTC
CASSEAAHYGYTF
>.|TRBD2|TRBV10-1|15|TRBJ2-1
TGCGCCAGCGGAAAGGGACTAGCGGGAGGAGATGAGCAGTTCTTC
CASGKGLAGGDEQFF
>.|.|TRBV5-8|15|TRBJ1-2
TGTGCCAGCAGCTTGAACCCAGTCGCTAACTATGGCTACACCTTC
CASSLNPVANYGYTF
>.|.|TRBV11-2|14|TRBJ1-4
TGTGCCAGCAGCTTAGGAACAGTCTATGAAAAACTGTTTTTT
CASSLGTVYEKLFF
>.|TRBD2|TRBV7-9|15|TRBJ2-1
TGTGCCAGCAGCCTCATCCCGGGACTAGCAGAAGAGCAGTTCTTC
CASSLIPGLAEEQFF
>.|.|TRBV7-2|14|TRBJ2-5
TGTGCCAGCAGCTCTGAAACAGGGCTTGAGACCCAGTACTTC
CASSSETGLETQYF
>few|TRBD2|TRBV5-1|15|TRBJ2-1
TGCGCCAGCAGCCCCGGGACTAGCGGGAGGAATGAGCAGTTCTTC
CASSPGTSGRNEQFF
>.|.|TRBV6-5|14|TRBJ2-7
TGTGCCAGCAGTTACACCCGGGACATCTACGAGCAGTACTTC
CASSYTRDIYEQYF
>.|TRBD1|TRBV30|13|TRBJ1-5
TGTGCCTGGAGTGCAGGGGGCAAACAGCCCCAGCATTTT
CAWSAGGKQPQHF
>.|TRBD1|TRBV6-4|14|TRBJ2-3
TGTGCCAGCAGTGACGGACAGGGGGCAGATACGCAGTATTTT
CASSDGQGADTQYF
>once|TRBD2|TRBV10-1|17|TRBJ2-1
TGCGCCAGCAGTGAAAAGCGGGAGTTAAGCTCCTACAATGAGCAGTTCTTC
CASSEKRELSSYNEQFF
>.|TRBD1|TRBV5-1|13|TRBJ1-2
TGCGCCAGCGGACAGGACAATAACTATGGCTACACCTTC
CASGQDNNYGYTF
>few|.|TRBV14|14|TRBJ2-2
TGTGCCAGCAGCCAACAGGGATGGACCGGGGAGCTGTTTTTT
CASSQQGWTGELFF
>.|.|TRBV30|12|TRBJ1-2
TGTGCCTGGAATCAGGGGCAACGTGGCTACACCTTC
CAWNQGQRGYTF
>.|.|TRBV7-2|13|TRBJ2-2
TGTGCCAGCAGCCTTATATTCTCCGGGGAGCTGTTTTTT
CASSLIFSGELFF
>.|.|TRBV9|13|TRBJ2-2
TGTGCCAGCAACGGGGTTAACACCGGGGAGCTGTTTTTT
CASNGVNTGELFF
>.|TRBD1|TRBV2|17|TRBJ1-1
TGTGCCAGCGGAGTGAACGTGTCGTTGGACAGGGATCATGCGGCTTTCTTT
CASGVNVSLDRDHAAFF
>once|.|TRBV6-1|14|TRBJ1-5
TGTGCCAGCATCGGCAGGGAAGTTCATCAGCCCCAGCATTTT
CASIGREVHQPQHF
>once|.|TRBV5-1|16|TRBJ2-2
TGCGCCAGCAGCTTGATCGCAGGGTTGAACACCGGGGAGCTGTTTTTT
CASSLIAGLNTGELFF
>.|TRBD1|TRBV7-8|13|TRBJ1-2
TGTGCCAGCAGCTCAGGGACAGGGGGCGGCTACACCTTC
CASSSGTGGGYTF
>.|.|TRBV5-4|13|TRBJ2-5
TGTGCCAGCAGCTTGGACGGGAAAGAGACCCAGTACTTC
CASSLDGKETQYF
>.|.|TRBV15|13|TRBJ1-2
TGTGCCACCAGCAGTGACAGGATCTATGGCTACACCTTC
CATSSDRIYGYTF
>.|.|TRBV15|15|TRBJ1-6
TGTGCCACCAGCAGCCCAAAAGCGGATAATTCACCCCTCCACTTT
CATSSPKADNSPLHF
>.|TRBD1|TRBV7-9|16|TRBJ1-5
TGTTCCAGCAGCTTAGCCTCAGGGGGCCAAAATCAGCCCCAGCATTTT
CSSSLASGGQNQPQHF
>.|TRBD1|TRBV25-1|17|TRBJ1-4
TGTGCCAGCAGTGAATTGTGGGACAGGGCAACTAATGAAAGACTGTTTTTT
CASSELWDRATNERLFF
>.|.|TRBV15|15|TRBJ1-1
TGTGCCACCAGCAGAGCCTCAGGGGACAACACTGAAGCTTTCTTT
CATSRASGDNTEAFF
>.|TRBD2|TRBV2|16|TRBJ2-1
TGTGCCAGCAGTTCTAGCGGGAGTTTCACCTACAATGAGCAGTTCTTC
CASSSSGSFTYNEQFF
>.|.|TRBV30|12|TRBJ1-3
TGTGCCTGGAGCGTCGCGGGAAACACCATATATTTT
CAWSVAGNTIYF
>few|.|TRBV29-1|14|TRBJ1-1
TGCAGCGTTGAAGAGCCCACAGGGAACACTGAAGCTTTCTTT
CSVEEPTGNTEAFF
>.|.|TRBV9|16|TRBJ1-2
TGTGCCAGCAGCGTAGGGGAGAGCCCCCCTAACTATGGCTACACCTTC
CASSVGESPPNYGYTF
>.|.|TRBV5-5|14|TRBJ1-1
TGTGCCAGCAGCTTGGCGGGGTGGGACACTGAAGCTTTCTTT
CASSLAGWDTEAFF
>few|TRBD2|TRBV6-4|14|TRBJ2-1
TGTGCCAGCAGCCCGACCTCGGGAGGCAATGAGCAGTTCTTC
CASSPTSGGNEQFF
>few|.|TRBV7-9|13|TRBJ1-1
TGTGCCAGCAGCACCAACCTAAACACTGAAGCTTTCTTT
CASSTNLNTEAFF